Listed here are 30 T cell receptor beta chains from one sample, sequenced in a study of cytomegalovirus exposure and HLA in healthy donors. 60 Vbeta and 13 Jbeta primers were used in PCR. TCRdb keeps only in-frame clones here, not all; method: immunoSEQ multiplex PCR. The sample lists approximately 100,000 clones; around 85% were seen once. The sample taken for sequencing was PBMCs. These receptors were obtained from a man aged 25-45 years in good health and CMV-seronegative.

The rearrangement uses TRBV28 and TRBJ1-1, with D unclear. The germline V gene has CDR1 MDHEN and CDR2 SYDVKM. The CDR3 has 15 amino acids. V was pared by 6 bases and J by 3 bases, with 17 bases between. This CDR3 is CASSPLFRSDTEAFF. The CDR3 nucleotides are TGTGCCAGCAGCCCACTATTCAGATCGGACACTGAAGCTTTCTTT.

This clone was seen once. This chain connects TRBV6-1 to TRBJ1-2; possible D gene TRBD1, 5 bases. With 4 bases removed from V and 8 bases from J, the gap between germline ends came to 20 bases. This CDR3 is 15 amino acids long. CDR1 is MNHNS, CDR2 SASEGT, per germline. CDR3 residues: CASSAPSRGGVGYTF. The CDR3 DNA follows: TGTGCCAGCAGTGCCCCCAGTCGGGGGGGAGTAGGCTACACCTTC.

The rearrangement joins TRBV18 to TRBJ1-1; the match to TRBD1 covers 9 bases. V was pared by 3 bases and J by 3 bases, with 2 bases of the junction left unmatched. The CDR3 contains 14 residues. Germline V gene data show CDR1 as KGHSH and CDR2 as LQKENI. The CDR3 here is CASSPGTGYTEAFF. CDR3 DNA: TGTGCCAGCTCACCCGGGACAGGGTACACTGAAGCTTTCTTT.

This chain uses TRBV10-3 with TRBJ2-7; tentatively, D is TRBD1 (6 bases). Trimming left V 2 bases short and J 2 bases short, with 13 bases between. Germline V gene sequence: CDR1 ENHRY, CDR2 SYGVKD. The CDR3 contains 15 residues. The CDR3 DNA sequence: TGTGCCATCAGTGAGGCCGGGACAATAGCCTACGAGCAGTACTTC. It translates to CAISEAGTIAYEQYF.

The chain couples TRBV5-1 to TRBJ2-2; 8 nucleotides agree with TRBD1. The germline V gene encodes CDR1 SGHRS and CDR2 YFSETQ. V lost 0 bases and J lost 4; bases outside the gene matches: 8. This CDR3 contains 17 residues. The CDR3, as DNA: TGCGCCAGCAGCTTGGCTAAGAGACAGGGGTTCACCGGGGAGCTGTTTTTT. The encoded protein is CASSLAKRQGFTGELFF.

The J gene is TRBJ2-3, the V gene TRBV11-1; D uncertain. The ends were cut back, 1 base at V and 2 bases at J, with 10 bases in the middle. Germline V gene lookup returns CDR1 SGHAT and CDR2 FQDESV (reference sequence). The CDR3 spans 15 residues. The CDR3 is CASSLDDITTDTQYF. In DNA form, the CDR3 reads TGTGCCAGCAGCTTAGATGACATTACCACAGATACGCAGTATTTT.

This chain joins TRBV9 and TRBJ2-5; no definite D call. This CDR3 has 13 residues. Germline V gene data show CDR1 as SGDLS and CDR2 as YYNGEE. The V gene lost 3 bases and the J gene lost 3 bases, with 9 bases spanning the gap. CDR3 sequence reads: CASSELTKETQYF. The CDR3 bases are TGTGCCAGCAGCGAGCTTACGAAAGAGACCCAGTACTTC.

A few counts support this clone. The chain links TRBV6-5 to TRBJ2-7; 9 nucleotides align to TRBD1. CDR1 is MNHEY, CDR2 SVGAGI, per germline. The junction had 7 bases not matched to a gene; V was cut back by 5 bases and J by 2 bases. The CDR3 covers 15 residues. This chain's CDR3 is CASSPRTGAAYEQYF. The CDR3 coding sequence is TGTGCCAGCAGTCCCAGGACAGGGGCTGCCTACGAGCAGTACTTC.

The V gene is TRBV9, the J gene TRBJ2-5, with D uncertain. Germline CDR1 is SGDLS and CDR2 is YYNGEE. This CDR3 contains 17 residues. Trimming cost V 0 bases and J 5 bases, with 20 bases left between them. CDR3 DNA sequence: TGTGCCAGCAGCGTAGGCGGATTATTTGCCGCCATTGAGACCCAGTACTTC. This gives the protein CASSVGGLFAAIETQYF.

CDR3 bases: TGTGCCAGCAGCGTTCAGGCTGAAAATGAAGCTTTCTTT. The encoded protein is CASSVQAENEAFF. This rearrangement joins TRBV9 to TRBJ1-1; D uncertain. CDR1 and CDR2 (germline): SGDLS, YYNGEE. Trimming shortened V by 2 bases and J by 7 bases, and 12 bases separated the two germline ends. The CDR3 is made up of 13 amino acids.

This chain joins TRBV28 and TRBJ1-2, with a weak D call TRBD1 (6 bases). V dropped 5 bases and J dropped 4 bases, with 14 bases sitting between them. In germline, CDR1 is MDHEN, CDR2 SYDVKM. The CDR3 totals 14 residues. CDR3 sequence (DNA): TGTGCCAGCAGTGTTCAGGGGAATTCCTATGGCTACACCTTC. Translation gives CASSVQGNSYGYTF.

The V gene is TRBV30, the J gene TRBJ1-2; 10 nucleotides line up with TRBD1. The CDR3 is made up of 14 amino acids. V shed 2 bases and J 4 bases; nucleotides not matched to a gene: 4. Germline lookup yields CDR1 GTSNPN and CDR2 SVGIG (reference sequence). This chain's CDR3 is CAWSRDRGAYGYTF. The CDR3 region has the DNA TGTGCCTGGAGTCGGGACAGGGGAGCCTATGGCTACACCTTC.

This clone was detected only once. The V call is TRBV4-1, the J call TRBJ1-2; 8 nucleotides agree with TRBD1. Trimming cost V 1 base and J 8 bases; bases outside gene matches: 9. Germline lookup yields CDR1 MGHRA and CDR2 YSYEKL. The CDR3 extends over 15 amino acids. CDR3: CASSQVSGGARGYTF. CDR3 in DNA: TGCGCCAGCAGCCAAGTCTCAGGGGGCGCGAGGGGCTACACCTTC.

The chain uses TRBV20-1 and TRBJ2-1; D is ambiguous. This CDR3 has 11 amino acids. Germline-derived CDR1 and CDR2 are DFQATT and SNEGSKA (reference sequence). V lost 4 bases and J 3 bases, leaving 4 bases between the germline ends. The CDR3 bases are TGCAGTGCTACTGTCTACAATGAGCAGTTCTTC. Translating it yields CSATVYNEQFF.

Comment on this clone: Other nucleotide sequences from this sample produce the same CDR3. The rearrangement links TRBV5-6 to TRBJ2-5, with 7 bases matching TRBD2. In germline, CDR1 is SGHDT, CDR2 YYEEEE. V lost 0 bases, J lost 4 bases, and 3 bases stayed unmatched. The CDR3 contains 14 residues. In nucleotides, the CDR3 is TGTGCCAGCAGCTTGGGACTAGCAGGAGAGACCCAGTACTTC. It specifies CASSLGLAGETQYF.

This clone was observed a single time. The V gene is TRBV28, the J gene TRBJ2-2; D is perhaps TRBD1 (7 bases). The V and J ends lost 7 bases and 3 bases respectively, with 21 bases between them. Germline CDR1 and CDR2: MDHEN and SYDVKM. This CDR3 spans 17 amino acids. The CDR3 DNA reads as TGTGCCAGCACCCACGATCTAGACAGGGAGGACACCGGGGAGCTGTTTTTT. Amino acid sequence: CASTHDLDREDTGELFF.

The CDR3 here is CASSQEPSGANVLTF. The CDR3 DNA sequence: TGTGCCAGCAGCCAGGAGCCCTCTGGGGCCAACGTCCTGACTTTC. The V gene is TRBV4-2, the J gene TRBJ2-6, with D uncertain. The CDR3 totals 15 residues. The V gene lost 3 bases and the J gene lost 0 bases, with 6 bases spanning the gap. Germline-derived CDR1 and CDR2 are LGHNA and YNFKEQ.

This chain connects TRBV19 to TRBJ2-3; TRBD1 matches 8 bases. The V gene end was trimmed by 5 bases and the J gene end by 4 bases; junction bases not matched to a gene: 11. Germline CDR1 LNHDA, CDR2 SQIVND (reference sequence). The CDR3 has 16 amino acids. The CDR3: CASSSRTGSNPDTQYF. The CDR3 DNA follows: TGTGCCAGTAGTTCCAGGACAGGGTCGAATCCAGATACGCAGTATTTT. Full variable domain (rest looked up from reference TRBV19 and TRBJ2-3): DGGITQSPKYLFRKEGQNVTLSCEQNLNHDAMYWYRQDPGQGLRLIYYSQIVNDFQKGDIAEGYSVSREKKESFPLTVTSAQKNPTAFYLCASSSRTGSNPDTQYFGPGTRLTVL.

The chain employs TRBV9 and TRBJ1-1; D is ambiguous. Trimming took off 2 bases at V and 3 bases at J, with 14 bases between the two ends. CDR1 is SGDLS, CDR2 YYNGEE, per germline. The CDR3 extends over 15 amino acids. The CDR3 region is CASSVMGGFDTEAFF. CDR3 DNA sequence: TGTGCCAGCAGCGTTATGGGAGGGTTCGACACTGAAGCTTTCTTT.

This clone has only one observation. The CDR3 loop reads CASSLWDSFTDTQYF. CDR3 sequence (DNA): TGCGCCAGCAGCCTTTGGGACAGCTTCACAGATACGCAGTATTTT. V and J are TRBV4-1 and TRBJ2-3, with 7 bases lining up with TRBD1. This CDR3 region has 15 residues. Per germline, CDR1 MGHRA and CDR2 YSYEKL. V lost 4 bases, J lost 2 bases, and 6 bases stayed unmatched.

This sequence joins TRBV29-1 and TRBJ2-4; TRBD2 might be the D (5 bases). The germline V gene has CDR1 SQVTM and CDR2 ANQGSEA. The V end lost 8 bases, the J end lost 11 bases, and 16 bases lay between the germline ends. The CDR3 loop spans 11 amino acids. The CDR3, as DNA: TGCAGCCCCGAACCGGCTAGCCTTCAGTACTTC. Protein product: CSPEPASLQYF.

This clone was counted between two and nine times. Distinct nucleotide sequences in the sample also encode this CDR3. This chain links TRBV7-9 with TRBJ1-2; no firm D call. The length of the CDR3 is 12 residues. Trimming removed 1 base from V and 8 bases from J, with 8 bases in between. Per the germline V gene, CDR1 is SEHNR and CDR2 is FQNEAQ (reference sequence). Here the CDR3 reads CASSLGGNGYTF. CDR3 bases: TGTGCCAGCAGCTTAGGAGGGAACGGCTACACCTTC.

The rearrangement joins TRBV2 to TRBJ2-1; possible D gene TRBD2, 5 bases. V shed 7 bases and J shed 10 bases, with 8 bases lying between them. This CDR3 is built from 10 residues. Germline-derived CDR1 and CDR2 are SNHLY and FYNNEI. The CDR3 DNA sequence: TGTGCCAGCAAGGAGGACGAGCAGTTCTTC. It yields the protein CASKEDEQFF.

The chain combines TRBV2 with TRBJ1-5; D gene unclear. This CDR3 is 15 amino acids long. CDR1 and CDR2 (germline): SNHLY, FYNNEI. V lost 5 bases to trimming and J lost 0 bases, with 11 bases between them. The CDR3 is CASSQAGVSNQPQHF. The DNA of the CDR3 is TGTGCCAGCAGTCAGGCGGGCGTTAGCAATCAGCCCCAGCATTTT.

There are a few counts of this clone. CDR3 loop: CASSTTGSSYGYTF. The CDR3 nucleotides read TGTGCCAGCAGTACTACAGGGTCATCCTATGGCTACACCTTC. V is TRBV6-1 and J is TRBJ1-2, with D tentatively TRBD1 (6 bases). Germline V CDR1 and CDR2: MNHNS, SASEGT. This CDR3 spans 14 amino acids. V was clipped by 5 bases and J by 4 bases, with 14 bases between them.

Only one count was recorded for this clone. CDR3 amino acids: CASSSLGGRDRYEQYF. CDR3 coding DNA: TGTGCCAGCAGCTCCCTAGGAGGACGGGACAGATACGAGCAGTACTTC. The chain carries TRBV11-2 and TRBJ2-7; 7 bases are shared with TRBD1. Germline CDR1 reads SGHAT; CDR2 reads FQNNGV. J was trimmed by 4 bases and V by 4 bases; bases with no gene match: 13. CDR3 size: 16 residues.

The rearrangement uses TRBV4-3 and TRBJ1-5; no reliable D call. CDR3 length equals 15 residues. Germline CDR1 and CDR2: LGHNA and YSLEER. Trimming removed 0 bases from V and 7 bases from J, with 13 bases in between. CDR3 amino acids: CASSQEVEVGQPQHF. CDR3 bases: TGCGCCAGCAGCCAAGAAGTAGAGGTCGGCCAGCCCCAGCATTTT.

This rearrangement joins TRBV14 to TRBJ2-7; 9 nucleotides align to TRBD1. Trimming removed 4 bases from V and 5 bases from J; junction bases left unmatched: 6. Per germline, CDR1 SGHDN and CDR2 FVKESK. CDR3 size: 14 residues. The CDR3: CASSPPGQGNEQYF. The CDR3 DNA sequence: TGTGCCAGCAGCCCACCGGGACAGGGAAACGAGCAGTACTTC.

V and J are TRBV19 and TRBJ1-1; 9 bases agree with TRBD1. This CDR3 region has 15 residues. The germline V gene encodes CDR1 LNHDA and CDR2 SQIVND (reference sequence). V lost 3 bases, J lost 0 bases, and 2 bases stayed unmatched. The CDR3 protein is CASSIRQGVNTEAFF. DNA for the CDR3: TGTGCCAGTAGTATCCGACAGGGGGTGAACACTGAAGCTTTCTTT.

The rearrangement uses TRBV2 and TRBJ1-1, with D tentatively TRBD1 (5 bases). Trimming took off 8 bases at V and 3 bases at J, with 10 bases between the two ends. Germline-derived CDR1 and CDR2 are SNHLY and FYNNEI. The CDR3 loop spans 12 amino acids. CDR3 protein: CASGAGYTEAFF. The CDR3 coding sequence is TGTGCCAGCGGGGCAGGTTACACTGAAGCTTTCTTT.